This T cell receptor beta chain is from a study of blood T cell repertoires in COVID-19 (dated by TCRdb to the early 2020s). For the wider study: The collaborator samples originated in the United States, Italy and Spain and spanned the acute and convalescent phases of COVID-19. The prospective study material was composed of cDNA or gDNA derived from T cells, B-cell-depleted T cells, or PBMCs. Subjects who had been exposed to COVID-19, were actively infected with it, or had recovered from it provided the deeply sampled blood TCRbeta repertoires that made up the dataset. A freely available public database, intended as a resource for researchers studying the immune response to SARS-CoV-2, is where the repertoires were released. Samples were obtained from the ongoing ImmuneRACE study (first 160 participants) and from 1,000 to 1,500 subjects provided by 6 global collaborators. A de-identified subject ID, COVID-19 status, age in years and sex were almost always included in the sample metadata. Where HLA class I and class II types were available, the types were taken from metadata supplied by the sample provider, not from assay-based typing. General conclusions and limits of the study: The amount of clinical and demographic metadata varied by source and participant and was provided uncurated.

Concerning this clone: Its antigen is unknown. Within one base of it there is no much larger clone, and no base qualities were kept.

Whole blood was collected in K2EDTA tubes by collaborating institutions according to the institutions' own protocols. Collaborator samples were shipped for TCRbeta analysis as frozen whole blood, isolated PBMCs, or DNA extracted from either sample type. The CDR3 has 15 amino acids, counting the end cysteine and phenylalanine. The only DNA kept is the CDR3, 45 bases in frame from the first base. CDR1 and CDR2 were assigned from the germline V gene as MNHEY and SVGAGI. V is pruned by 6 bases and J by 4 bases, leaving 8 bases of the junction without a gene match. The immunoSEQ Assay, a bias-controlled multiplex PCR, was used to amplify TCRbeta CDR3 regions from genomic DNA. In the original analysis: Nucleated cell counts per sample were estimated from amplification of reference gene primers within the assay. Sequence reads were collapsed and filtered to measure the absolute abundance of every unique TCRbeta CDR3 rearrangement. For each sample, productive Simpson clonality was calculated as the square root of Simpson's diversity index across productive rearrangements. TCRdb took over this immuneACCESS table, retaining in-frame rearrangements with V and J assigned. Such tables are incomplete; in checked studies, under half of the missing clones stem from an unresolved V gene, and the remainder is unexplained. V and J calls and clone size are copied from that table; D and trimming were computed from the DNA. The sample yields approximately 75,000 clones; around 80% were counted once. Together, the top ten hold about 22% of the sample.

The chain employs TRBV6-5 and TRBJ2-5; 10 bases in the middle match TRBD1. The specimen sequenced was peripheral blood. The source is a woman aged 45-59 years with acute or convalescent COVID-19. The CDR3 reads as follows: CASSLDRGPSETQYF. The nucleotides are TGTGCCAGCAGCCTAGACAGGGGGCCATCAGAGACCCAGTACTTC.